The entry below describes one TCR beta chain. What it binds is not known. Libraries were prepared by immunoSEQ multiplex PCR; TCRdb keeps only in-frame clonotypes and omits some of them. The sample yields about 97,000 clones, 77% seen once. The length of the CDR3 is 15 residues. The V and J ends lost 3 bases and 5 bases, in that order; junction bases with no gene match: 6. Germline CDR1 reads LNHNV; CDR2 reads YYDKDF (reference sequence). These data are taken from a study of cytotoxic CD8 clonotypes in ibrutinib-treated CLL. Study conclusions and caveats: Baseline-level clonality went beyond age-matched healthy donors and moved in step with circulating CD8+ T-cell counts. Private clonotypes, not public ones, expanded at ibrutinib response. At progression, clonality fell back toward baseline after rising at ibrutinib response.

The chain joins TRBV15 to TRBJ2-4; 8 nucleotides match TRBD1. The source was PBMCs, collected after 24 months of ibrutinib treatment. This receptor was identified in a human donor with chronic lymphocytic leukemia. The CDR3 coding sequence is TGTGCCACCAGCAGTCGGGCCAGGGGGCAAAACATTCAGTACTTC. It encodes CATSSRARGQNIQYF.